This entry lists 29 T cell receptor beta chains sequenced from one sample in a study of identical twins. One entry per CDR3 protein, called by TCRdb with MiXCR from the 5' RACE reads. The profile shows some 330,000 distinct CDR3 sequences, around 9% of them singletons. Sequences were obtained from naive T cells sorted from blood. These receptor sequences come from a woman aged 45-65 years in good health.

This clonotype appeared many times. The rearrangement joins TRBV12-3 or TRBV12-4 to TRBJ2-3; unclear D gene. This CDR3 region has 12 residues. Trimming took 7 bases from V and 5 from J, leaving 10 bases between them. The CDR3 DNA follows: TGTGCCAGCACCGAGATGGGAGATACGCAGTATTTT. Protein sequence: CASTEMGDTQYF.

This clonotype was observed at least ten times. CDR3 DNA sequence: TGTGCCAGCAGCCCGGGACTAGCGTCGGAGACCCAGTACTTC. Protein: CASSPGLASETQYF. The chain uses TRBV2 and TRBJ2-5, with 10 bases that match TRBD2. The CDR3 spans 14 residues. Trimming at V came to 6 bases and at J to 5 bases, leaving 6 bases not matched to a gene. Germline V gene sequence: CDR1 SNHLY, CDR2 FYNNEI.

This clonotype was detected ten times or more. The genes are TRBV28 and TRBJ2-7; D is unclear. Trimming cost V 1 base and J 5 bases, with 12 bases left between them. Looked up from germline, CDR1 is MDHEN and CDR2 is SYDVKM. This CDR3 region has 14 residues. Written as DNA, the CDR3 is TGTGCCAGCAGTTTATTTGGCTATACCAACGAGCAGTACGTC. It codes for CASSLFGYTNEQYV.

The chain recombines TRBV5-6 with TRBJ1-3, with D maybe TRBD1 (5 bases). This CDR3 has 17 residues. The germline V gene has CDR1 SGHDT and CDR2 YYEEEE. V gave up 3 bases and J gave up 0 bases, with 16 bases separating them. CDR3 loop: CASSSTAIISSGNTIYF. CDR3 bases: TGTGCCAGCAGCTCGACAGCGATAATCAGCTCTGGAAACACCATATATTTT.

This clonotype has ten or more counts. J is TRBJ1-4 and V is TRBV12-3 or TRBV12-4; no clear D. This CDR3 spans 14 amino acids. Deletions cut 8 bases from V and 0 bases from J, with 10 bases between. Written as DNA, the CDR3 is TGTGCCAGCGGACGAACTGCAACTAATGAAAAACTGTTTTTT. Translated, it gives CASGRTATNEKLFF.

The chain has TRBV27 and TRBJ2-3; D unresolved. Between the trimmed V and J ends, which lost 3 bases and 2 bases, there was a span of 12 bases. There are 15 residues in the CDR3. Per the germline V gene, CDR1 is MNHEY and CDR2 is SMNVEV (reference sequence). The CDR3 DNA reads as TGTGCCAGCAGTTTTCTCCGATCCAACACAGATACGCAGTATTTT. Its protein is CASSFLRSNTDTQYF.

CDR3 amino acids: CASSQAASGITGELFF. Written as DNA, the CDR3 is TGTGCCAGCAGCCAAGCAGCCAGCGGGATAACCGGGGAGCTGTTTTTT. This chain joins TRBV3-1 and TRBJ2-2, with 7 nucleotides matching TRBD2. The J segment lost 5 bases and the V segment lost 1 base, leaving 7 bases of the junction unmatched. The CDR3 is 16 residues long. The germline CDR1 and CDR2 sequences are LGHDT and YNNKEL (reference sequence).

This clonotype has just a few counts. The chain has TRBV4-1 and TRBJ2-3; D may be TRBD2 (6 bases). V lost 1 base and J 8 bases, leaving 7 bases between the germline ends. The CDR3 loop spans 12 amino acids. The germline gives CDR1 MGHRA, CDR2 YSYEKL. CDR3 protein: CASSQVRGTQYF. CDR3 nucleotides: TGCGCCAGCAGCCAAGTGCGGGGTACGCAGTATTTT.

The rearrangement links TRBV5-1 to TRBJ2-1; D possibly corresponds to TRBD2 (6 bases). V was clipped by 1 base and J by 10 bases, with 18 bases between them. Germline V gene data show CDR1 as SGHRS and CDR2 as YFSETQ. The CDR3 is made up of 15 amino acids. The CDR3 sequence is CASSLISGRAPEQFF. The DNA of the CDR3 is TGCGCCAGCAGCTTGATTAGCGGTCGAGCCCCCGAGCAGTTCTTC.

Only a few counts were recorded for this clonotype. This chain links TRBV5-5 with TRBJ2-7, with 10 bases lining up with TRBD2. J gave up 4 bases and V 1 base, and 5 bases lay outside the gene matches. The CDR3 has 15 amino acids. From germline, CDR1 is SGHKS and CDR2 YYEKEE (reference sequence). The CDR3 region has the DNA TGTGCCAGCAGCTTGTCGGGGACTAGCGTTTACGAGCAGTACGTC. It translates to CASSLSGTSVYEQYV.

The table lists this clonotype with many counts. This chain uses TRBV20-1 with TRBJ2-7, with 9 bases identical to TRBD2. This CDR3 has 14 residues. V lost 6 bases, J lost 2 bases, and 8 bases stayed unmatched. Germline CDR1 is DFQATT and CDR2 is SNEGSKA (reference sequence). CDR3 bases: TGCAGTGCGATGGCCGCGGGAGGGCCCTACGAGCAGTACTTC. Translation: CSAMAAGGPYEQYF.

The table lists this clonotype with a few counts. This chain links TRBV25-1 with TRBJ2-1; D unclear. V shed 2 bases and J shed 9 bases, with 11 bases lying between them. The CDR3 consists of 13 residues. Germline CDR1 is MGHDK and CDR2 is SYGVNS. The chain's CDR3 is CASSESSRVEQFF. In DNA, the CDR3 is TGTGCCAGCAGTGAAAGCTCTCGGGTTGAGCAGTTCTTC.

This clonotype showed up just a few times. This sequence joins TRBV25-1 and TRBJ2-5; the D gene could be TRBD1 or TRBD2 (5 bases each). The germline gives CDR1 MGHDK, CDR2 SYGVNS. With 9 bases removed from V and 11 bases from J, the gap between germline ends came to 22 bases. This CDR3 spans 13 amino acids. CDR3 sequence: CASRGVSGPSQYF. The CDR3 DNA is TGTGCCAGTCGAGGGGTTTCTGGTCCGTCTCAGTACTTC.

This clonotype was observed at least ten times. The V call is TRBV5-1, the J call TRBJ2-1, with D possibly called TRBD1 or TRBD2 (6 bases each). Trimming stripped 9 bases from V and 7 bases from J, with 11 bases between. The CDR3 loop spans 11 amino acids. Germline assignment: CDR1 SGHRS and CDR2 YFSETQ. CDR3 in DNA: TGCGCCACACAGGGAGGAAATGAGCAGTTCTTC. Encoded protein: CATQGGNEQFF.

The rearrangement uses TRBV15 and TRBJ2-1; 12 positions agree with TRBD2. The ends lost 5 bases at V and 3 bases at J; junction bases unmatched: 23. This CDR3 region has 22 residues. Germline lookup yields CDR1 LNHNV and CDR2 YYDKDF (reference sequence). CDR3 nucleotide sequence: TGTGCCACCAGCTCTATGCTTAGGCCGGGACTAGCGGGCCGTGGGGGCTACAATGAGCAGTTCTTC. Translating it yields CATSSMLRPGLAGRGGYNEQFF.

Ten or more counts support this clonotype. The chain is built from TRBV5-1 and TRBJ1-2; a weak D match, TRBD1 (5 bases). Deletions cut 4 bases from V and 7 bases from J, with 20 bases between. The CDR3 runs 15 residues. CDR1 SGHRS and CDR2 YFSETQ come from the germline V gene. CDR3 loop: CASSGGTEDHSGYTF. Here the CDR3 DNA reads TGCGCCAGCAGCGGCGGGACCGAGGATCATTCTGGCTACACCTTC.

This clonotype was counted ten times or more. This chain links TRBV7-9 with TRBJ2-5, with D tentatively TRBD1 or TRBD2 (5 bases each). V lost 11 bases and J lost 5, with 15 bases in between. Germline CDR1 SEHNR, CDR2 FQNEAQ (reference sequence). The CDR3 contains 12 residues. For the CDR3, the DNA is TGTGCCGGGGGACCGACCGGGGAGACCCAGTACTTC. Protein sequence: CAGGPTGETQYF.

In this sample, this clonotype turned up a few times. V is TRBV10-1 and J is TRBJ2-1; the D is unclear. The CDR3 has 12 amino acids. V shed 4 bases and J shed 3 bases, with 4 bases lying between them. The germline V gene has CDR1 WNHNN and CDR2 SYGVQD (reference sequence). The CDR3 DNA follows: TGCGCCAGCAGTGGGGACTACAATGAGCAGTTCTTC. As protein: CASSGDYNEQFF.

V usage is TRBV7-8 and J usage is TRBJ2-7, with D maybe TRBD1 (5 bases). The V gene lost 0 bases and the J gene lost 4 bases, with 13 bases spanning the gap. This CDR3 comprises 15 residues. Germline V lookup: CDR1 SGHVS, CDR2 FQNEAQ. CDR3 nucleotide sequence: TGTGCCAGCAGCTTAGCAGGGGCCCCTGGGTACGAGCAGTACTTC. Translated: CASSLAGAPGYEQYF.

The sample holds a few counts of this clonotype. This chain connects TRBV9 to TRBJ2-5; D remains unclear. The CDR3 runs 15 residues. The germline V gene encodes CDR1 SGDLS and CDR2 YYNGEE. V shed 0 bases and J shed 1 base, with 10 bases lying between them. CDR3 DNA: TGTGCCAGCAGCGTAGAGGTCCTACCCCAAGAGACCCAGTACTTC. It translates to CASSVEVLPQETQYF.

This clonotype was picked up many times. V gene TRBV12-3 or TRBV12-4 combines with J gene TRBJ2-1; 7 nucleotides line up with TRBD2. The CDR3 loop spans 12 amino acids. The V segment lost 5 bases and the J segment 8 bases; nucleotides outside the gene matches: 3. The CDR3 DNA follows: TGTGCCAGCAGTCGCGGGAGCTATGAGCAGTTCTTC. Translating gives CASSRGSYEQFF.

There are a few counts of this clonotype. This rearrangement joins TRBV20-1 to TRBJ1-2; unclear D gene. This CDR3 is 12 amino acids long. CDR1 and CDR2 (germline): DFQATT, SNEGSKA (reference sequence). CDR3 in DNA: TGCGCCTCCCGGAAGGACGGCTTAGGTTACACCTTC. This codes for CASRKDGLGYTF.

DNA of the CDR3: TGCAGCGTGAGGGTCCCGGGACAGGGCGTGGAGACCCAGTACTTC. It translates to CSVRVPGQGVETQYF. The chain joins TRBV29-1 to TRBJ2-5; 9 nucleotides align to TRBD1. Trimming at V came to 6 bases and at J to 5 bases, leaving 13 bases not matched to a gene. The CDR3 loop spans 15 amino acids. CDR1 and CDR2 from the germline V gene are SQVTM and ANQGSEA.

This clonotype was found a few times. This chain uses TRBV30 with TRBJ2-7, with D possibly called TRBD1 or TRBD2 (6 bases each). The length of the CDR3 is 16 residues. Trimming stripped 0 bases from V and 0 bases from J, with 15 bases between. The V gene's germline CDR1 is GTSNPN and CDR2 SVGIG (reference sequence). The CDR3 DNA follows: TGTGCCTGGAGTGTACTCTGGGGGGCCGGCTCCTACGAGCAGTACGTC. Its protein is CAWSVLWGAGSYEQYV.

This clonotype was counted between two and nine times. V usage is TRBV12-3 or TRBV12-4 and J usage is TRBJ2-3, with TRBD2 identical over 10 bases. The CDR3 is 12 amino acids. The trim removed 10 bases at V and 5 bases at J, leaving 3 bases unmatched. The CDR3 DNA reads as TGTGCCATCAAGCGGGAGGGAGATACGCAGTATTTT. This translates into CAIKREGDTQYF.

Points on this clonotype: This clone may be a read error of a much larger clone one base away. The DNA of the CDR3 is TGCGCCAGCAGTGAGGTGAGGGGCCCCTACAATGAGCGGTTCTTC. Translation: CASSEVRGPYNERFF. The V call is TRBV10-2, the J call TRBJ2-1; D is perhaps TRBD1 or TRBD2 (5 bases each). Germline V gene data show CDR1 as WSHSY and CDR2 as SAAADI. CDR3 length: 15 residues.

This clonotype appeared a few times. The chain employs TRBV9 and TRBJ2-3; 8 nucleotides line up with TRBD2. Germline V lookup: CDR1 SGDLS, CDR2 YYNGEE. The CDR3 has 16 amino acids. Trimming at V came to 2 bases and at J to 6 bases, leaving 11 bases not matched to a gene. CDR3 bases: TGTGCCAGCAGCGTCGCCAGCGGGAGAAGGGAGGATACGCAGTATTTT. Protein: CASSVASGRREDTQYF. The variable domain in full, completed from reference TRBV9 and TRBJ2-3, reads DSGVTQTPKHLITATGQRVTLRCSPRSGDLSVYWYQQSLDQGLQFLIQYYNGEERAKGNILERFSAQQFPDLHSELNLSSLELGDSALYFCASSVASGRREDTQYFGPGTRLTVL.

This clonotype was observed a handful of times. An end of the junction does not agree with germline; a read error may underlie this. The V call is TRBV2, the J call TRBJ1-3, with a possible D match to TRBD1 (5 bases). There are 11 residues in the CDR3. CDR1 and CDR2 from the germline V gene are SNHLY and FYNNEI. The CDR3 nucleotides are TGTGCCAGCAGTGAGTTCGGGACCCGACTTTTT. Translation gives CASSEFGTRLF.

This clonotype has just a few counts. The chain uses TRBV27 and TRBJ1-4; the D is unclear. V lost 4 bases and J lost 7, with 13 bases in between. The germline CDR1 and CDR2 sequences are MNHEY and SMNVEV (reference sequence). The CDR3 spans 14 residues. In DNA, the CDR3 is TGTGCCAGCAGTTATCTCTCCGAAGGTGAAAAACTGTTTTTT. It codes for CASSYLSEGEKLFF.